These 5 T cell receptor beta chains originate from one sample sequenced in a study of T cell changes during pregnancy in multiple sclerosis. Some clones are missing from TCRdb's copy, which holds only in-frame ones; the method was immunoSEQ multiplex PCR. This sample has 60,000 to 85,000 clones, with approximately 91% found just once. This specimen was peripheral blood, taken in the second trimester of pregnancy. The source of these receptors is a female donor with multiple sclerosis, enrolled in a pregnancy study.

The count of this clone is one. The V gene is TRBV10-3, the J gene TRBJ2-1, with TRBD1 identical over 8 bases. Germline loops: CDR1 ENHRY, CDR2 SYGVKD. V gave up 6 bases and J gave up 6 bases; unmatched junction bases: 4. The CDR3 consists of 13 residues. CDR3 sequence reads: CAIRDREFNEQFF. The CDR3 DNA follows: TGTGCCATCAGGGACAGGGAATTCAATGAGCAGTTCTTC.

This chain links TRBV6-6 with TRBJ1-1, with D perhaps matching TRBD1 (5 bases). The CDR3 totals 13 residues. With 6 bases removed from V and 1 base from J, the gap between germline ends came to 9 bases. From germline, CDR1 is MNHNY and CDR2 SVGAGI (reference sequence). The CDR3: CASRTTENTEAFF. CDR3 coding DNA: TGTGCCAGCAGAACGACAGAGAACACTGAAGCTTTCTTT.

V usage is TRBV27 and J usage is TRBJ2-1; 12 nucleotides match TRBD2. CDR3 size: 14 residues. CDR1 is MNHEY, CDR2 SMNVEV, per germline (reference sequence). The V segment lost 5 bases and the J segment 6 bases; nucleotides outside the gene matches: 2. CDR3 bases: TGTGCCAGCAGTCCTAGCGGGAGGGGCAATGAGCAGTTCTTC. This translates into CASSPSGRGNEQFF.

The chain employs TRBV28 and TRBJ1-2, with no clear D. The CDR3 length is 11 residues. Trimming left V 2 bases short and J 5 bases short, with 3 bases between. Germline loops: CDR1 MDHEN, CDR2 SYDVKM. The CDR3 DNA is TGTGCCAGCAGTTTACGTTATGGCTACACCTTC. The encoded protein is CASSLRYGYTF.

This chain links TRBV29-1 with TRBJ1-1; 8 bases are a match to TRBD1. CDR3 length equals 12 residues. V trimming: 8 bases; J trimming: 7 bases; junction bases outside the gene matches: 9. Germline V lookup: CDR1 SQVTM, CDR2 ANQGSEA. CDR3 region: CSIAGQGGEAFF. The DNA of the CDR3 is TGCAGCATCGCCGGACAGGGAGGTGAAGCTTTCTTT.